This T cell receptor (beta chain) was documented in a study of molecular identifiers for immune sequencing clone quantification. Study-level findings and limits: Barcode-sharing identical TCR molecules could underestimate highly expanded clone sizes. Clonotypes topping 20 RNA copies carried over 99% of effector molecules but under 1% of naive ones.

Making the bulk TCR libraries relied on previously described methods and listed TCR primers. In TCRdb, the PCR reads were re-called with MiXCR into one record per CDR3 protein. The sample lists 600,000 to 650,000 distinct CDR3 sequences, about 20% occurring once. CDR3 length: 15 amino acids. CDR1 is MDHEN and CDR2 is SYDVKM in the germline V gene. This clonotype is a singleton in its sample. The antigen is unknown. This could be a read error, since a much larger clone is one nucleotide away. The sequenced sample consisted of naive CD8+ T cells from blood, with Jurkat cell RNA spiked in. Subset in this sample: FACS-sorted CD8+CD4-CCR7+CD45RA+ naive T cells. This clonotype was obtained from a human donor in good health. Some libraries in this study had Jurkat cell RNA spiked in. This chain uses TRBV28 with TRBJ2-7; D remains ambiguous. In DNA form, the CDR3 reads TGTGCCAGCAGTTTCAGAGGCACGAGCTCCTACGGGCAGTACTTC. Protein: CASSFRGTSSYGQYF.